This TCR beta chain was obtained from a study of blood T cell repertoires in COVID-19. Study processing details: Reference gene primers were amplified, and this amplification served to estimate nucleated cell counts. Sequencing used immunoSEQ multiplex PCR; TCRdb keeps in-frame clones, though not all of them. V and J calls and clone size are those listed in that table; D and trimming were worked out from the DNA. This sample has about 150,000 clones; about 90% occur once, and the top ten carry less than 0.6%. The ends lost 8 bases at V and 0 bases at J; junction bases unmatched: 2. The CDR3 runs to 15 residues. The germline CDR1 and CDR2 sequences are ENHRY and SYGVKD.

This chain links TRBV10-3 with TRBJ2-2; 11 bases are shared with TRBD2. The sequence came from a man aged 50 to 60 with acute or convalescent COVID-19. Sequenced material: peripheral blood. DNA of the CDR3: TGTGCCATCGGGGGACTAGCGGCGAACACCGGGGAGCTGTTTTTT. This codes for CAIGGLAANTGELFF.